The next 19 T cell receptor beta chains were all read from a single sample in a study of vaccination and CD4 T cells after COVID-19. Cultured CD4+ T cell DNA underwent sequencing with the Oncomine TCR Beta short-read assay. TCRdb ran MiXCR on the PCR reads and lists one entry per CDR3 protein. Of about 17,000 distinct CDR3 sequences in the sample, 45% to 65% were seen once. No cognate antigen is known for these TCRs. Treatment in this sample: approximately nine-day PBMC culture with coronavirus spike peptide pools or control peptides (ViraFEST assay). Input material: CD4+ T cells from blood, cultured in vitro. The receptor source for this set is a human donor who had recovered from COVID-19.

This clonotype came up a few times. CDR3 amino acids: CASSGQDTSGGQTQYF. The CDR3 bases are TGTGCCAGCAGTGGTCAGGATACTAGCGGGGGACAGACCCAGTACTTC. The genes are TRBV6-1 and TRBJ2-5, with 11 bases matching TRBD2. The CDR3 is made up of 16 amino acids. The junction had 10 bases not matched to a gene; V was cut back by 4 bases and J by 6 bases. Germline CDR1 MNHNS, CDR2 SASEGT.

The V and J genes are TRBV20-1 and TRBJ2-5; 8 bases align to TRBD2. V lost 5 bases, J lost 7 bases, and 12 bases stayed unmatched. The germline gives CDR1 DFQATT, CDR2 SNEGSKA (reference sequence). The CDR3 loop spans 14 amino acids. The CDR3 protein is CSAPRTSRGRTQYF. The DNA for the CDR3 is TGCAGTGCTCCCCGGACTAGCAGGGGCAGGACCCAGTACTTC.

The chain uses TRBV6-2 or TRBV6-3 and TRBJ1-2, with D maybe TRBD1 (6 bases). Germline assignment: CDR1 MNHEY and CDR2 SVGEGT. Trimming pared 9 bases from V and 0 bases from J, leaving 11 bases between. The CDR3 has 13 residues. CDR3 protein: CASFDRTNYGYTF. For the CDR3, the DNA is TGTGCCAGTTTCGACAGGACTAACTATGGCTACACCTTC.

A single count supports this clonotype. V gene TRBV5-4 combines with J gene TRBJ1-1; possibly TRBD1 for D (6 bases). V lost 3 bases to trimming and J lost 0 bases, with 15 bases between them. Germline loops: CDR1 SGHNT, CDR2 YYREEE (reference sequence). The CDR3 loop spans 16 amino acids. The CDR3 sequence is CASSSLGGGMNTEAFF. In nucleotides, the CDR3 is TGTGCCAGCAGCTCCCTTGGCGGGGGCATGAACACTGAAGCTTTCTTT.

By sample share, this clonotype is medium-sized. CDR3 sequence reads: CATSETGTFGVPIYEQYF. As DNA, the CDR3 is TGTGCCACCAGCGAGACCGGAACGTTTGGCGTACCGATATACGAGCAGTACTTC. V usage is TRBV15 and J usage is TRBJ2-7; D call uncertain. The germline CDR1 and CDR2 sequences are LNHNV and YYDKDF (reference sequence). Trimming removed 5 bases at V and 4 bases at J, with 27 bases between. CDR3 size: 18 residues.

This clonotype was counted a few times. The chain uses TRBV28 and TRBJ1-3; no clear D gene. Deletions cut 5 bases from V and 0 bases from J, with 11 bases between. The CDR3 is 15 residues long. Looked up from germline, CDR1 is MDHEN and CDR2 is SYDVKM. The CDR3 DNA follows: TGTGCCAGCAGTCCGACGGGGTCCTCTGGAAACACCATATATTTT. Protein sequence: CASSPTGSSGNTIYF. Complete variable domain (other parts from reference TRBV28 and TRBJ1-3): DVKVTQSSRYLVKRTGEKVFLECVQDMDHENMFWYRQDPGLGLRLIYFSYDVKMKEKGDIPEGYSVSREKKERFSLILESASTNQTSMYLCASSPTGSSGNTIYFGEGSWLTVV.

This clonotype was counted a few times. The V gene is TRBV2, the J gene TRBJ1-3; the match to TRBD1 covers 7 bases. Germline V gene sequence: CDR1 SNHLY, CDR2 FYNNEI. The CDR3 sequence is 12 residues long. V was clipped by 4 bases and J by 9 bases; unmatched bases: 3. CDR3 sequence (DNA): TGTGCCAGCAGTGGGGCAGGGGGCACCATATATTTT. Translated: CASSGAGGTIYF.

This sequence joins TRBV18 and TRBJ1-2, with a weak D call TRBD1 (6 bases). Trimming removed 4 bases at V and 7 bases at J, with 22 bases between. CDR3 length: 16 residues. CDR1 KGHSH and CDR2 LQKENI come from the germline V gene. The chain's CDR3 is CASSLGAGEGVSGYTF. The CDR3 DNA reads as TGTGCCAGCTCACTGGGAGCGGGGGAGGGGGTCTCTGGCTACACCTTC.

The V gene is TRBV15, the J gene TRBJ2-7; D assignment may be TRBD1 or TRBD2 (5 bases each). Trimming removed 1 base from V and 4 bases from J, with 17 bases in between. The CDR3 loop spans 16 amino acids. Germline loops: CDR1 LNHNV, CDR2 YYDKDF (reference sequence). The CDR3 protein is CATSRGWGTLSYEQYF. In nucleotides, the CDR3 is TGTGCCACCAGCAGAGGCTGGGGGACCCTAAGTTACGAGCAGTACTTC.

The chain couples TRBV6-5 to TRBJ1-2; D call uncertain. The germline V gene encodes CDR1 MNHEY and CDR2 SVGAGI. The CDR3 runs 14 residues. The V end was cut by 4 bases, the J end by 7 bases, with 16 bases between. The CDR3 here is CASSLFWADRGYTF. The CDR3 DNA follows: TGTGCCAGCAGTTTGTTTTGGGCGGATCGTGGCTACACCTTC.

The V call is TRBV6-1, the J call TRBJ2-7, with D perhaps given as TRBD1 or TRBD2 (6 bases each). V was cut by 1 base and J by 5 bases, with 12 bases left in between. In germline, CDR1 is MNHNS, CDR2 SASEGT. The CDR3 has 14 amino acids. Written as DNA, the CDR3 is TGTGCCAGCAGTGAAGGCGGGACAAGGAACGAGCAGTACTTC. This gives the protein CASSEGGTRNEQYF.

This clonotype was counted between two and nine times. The chain has TRBV7-3 and TRBJ1-6; D is unresolved. Deletions cut 3 bases from V and 6 bases from J, with 6 bases between. The CDR3 has 13 amino acids. Germline V lookup: CDR1 SGHTA, CDR2 FQGTGA. This CDR3 is CASSFSSNSPLHF. The CDR3 DNA follows: TGTGCCAGCAGCTTCAGCTCTAATTCACCCCTCCACTTT. Variable domain in full (rest from reference TRBV7-3 and TRBJ1-6): GAGVSQTPSNKVTEKGKYVELRCDPISGHTALYWYRQSLGQGPEFLIYFQGTGAADDSGLPNDRFFAVRPEGSVSTLKIQRTERGDSAVYLCASSFSSNSPLHFGNGTRLTVT.

A remark on this clonotype: An end of the junction differs from the germline gene, which may be a read error. V and J are TRBV7-7 and TRBJ2-7, with no clear D. Germline values: CDR1 SSHAT, CDR2 FNYEAQ (reference sequence). The CDR3 extends over 13 amino acids. The CDR3: CASSFDVGYEQYF. The CDR3 DNA reads TGTGCTAGCAGCTTTGATGTAGGCTACGAGCAGTACTTC.

On this clonotype itself: Sequence at one end of the junction differs from germline and may be a read error. This chain connects TRBV20-1 to TRBJ2-7, with a weak D call TRBD2 (5 bases). CDR3 length: 13 residues. Germline V gene data show CDR1 as DFQATT and CDR2 as SNEGSKA (reference sequence). Here the CDR3 DNA reads TGCAGTGCTGGAGATAGCGTCTCCTACGAGCAGTACTTC. Amino acid sequence: CSAGDSVSYEQYF.

The chain joins TRBV6-5 to TRBJ1-2, with 8 bases aligning to TRBD1. The CDR3 runs to 13 residues. V was pared by 2 bases and J by 8 bases, with 4 bases of the junction left unmatched. Germline values: CDR1 MNHEY, CDR2 SVGAGI. As DNA, the CDR3 is TGTGCCAGCAGTTACGGACAGGGTGGGGGCTACACCTTC. It specifies CASSYGQGGGYTF.

The rearrangement links TRBV7-9 to TRBJ2-7; D is uncertain. There are 11 residues in the CDR3. The V end was cut by 1 base, the J end by 9 bases, with 7 bases between. Germline-derived CDR1 and CDR2 are SEHNR and FQNEAQ (reference sequence). CDR3 residues: CASSLELRQYF. The CDR3 DNA follows: TGTGCCAGCAGCTTAGAACTGAGGCAGTACTTC.

This clonotype was detected a few times. CDR3 in amino acids: CSARVLGTQETQYF. CDR3 sequence (DNA): TGCAGTGCTAGAGTGTTAGGGACCCAAGAGACCCAGTACTTC. This rearrangement joins TRBV20-1 to TRBJ2-5; D tentatively reads TRBD1 or TRBD2 (5 bases each). Germline-derived CDR1 and CDR2 are DFQATT and SNEGSKA (reference sequence). CDR3 length: 14 amino acids. Trimming left V 1 base short and J 1 base short, with 10 bases between.

This clonotype was picked up a small number of times. The chain has TRBV6-5 and TRBJ1-2; D gene uncertain. The CDR3 length is 15 residues. V lost 0 bases to trimming and J lost 2 bases, with 10 bases between them. Germline values: CDR1 MNHEY, CDR2 SVGAGI. CDR3 sequence reads: CASSYSVELNYGYTF. CDR3 nucleotide sequence: TGTGCCAGCAGTTACTCGGTGGAGTTGAACTATGGCTACACCTTC.

The V gene is TRBV20-1, the J gene TRBJ1-5; tentative D call: TRBD1 (5 bases). The CDR3 is 15 amino acids. Germline V gives CDR1 DFQATT, CDR2 SNEGSKA (reference sequence). Trimming removed 0 bases from V and 9 bases from J, with 18 bases in between. CDR3 in amino acids: CSARDPGRRSSPQHF. Written as DNA, the CDR3 is TGCAGTGCTAGAGACCCGGGACGCCGGTCTTCGCCCCAGCATTTT.